This entry lists 31 T cell receptor beta chains sequenced from one sample in a study of T-cell reconstitution after alpha-beta-depleted transplantation in children. The library targeted TCRbeta and was prepared with unique molecular identifiers. Using its own MiXCR run on the PCR reads, TCRdb lists one record per CDR3 protein. This table has about 980,000 distinct CDR3 sequences, about 30% appearing once. Material: PBMCs, mostly from graft donor cells, obtained 360 days after TCRalphabeta/CD19-depleted stem cell transplant. These receptors all come from a boy under two years old who had a stem cell transplant for SCID, so the T cells may come from the graft donor.

CDR3 sequence: CASSPQTSGVSTDTQYF. In nucleotides, the CDR3 is TGCGCCAGCAGCCCCCAGACTAGCGGGGTGAGCACAGATACGCAGTATTTT. J is TRBJ2-3 and V is TRBV5-1; 11 nucleotides match TRBD2. The CDR3 is 17 residues long. From germline, CDR1 is SGHRS and CDR2 YFSETQ. Trimming cost V 4 bases and J 0 bases; bases outside gene matches: 7.

This chain links TRBV9 with TRBJ2-3; 7 nucleotides line up with TRBD2. The ends lost 0 bases at V and 1 base at J; junction bases unmatched: 5. Germline CDR1 is SGDLS and CDR2 is YYNGEE. The CDR3 is 16 residues long. This chain's CDR3 is CASSVGFRGGTDTQYF. The CDR3 region has the DNA TGTGCCAGCAGCGTAGGTTTCCGGGGGGGCACAGATACGCAGTATTTT.

This chain's CDR3 is CASSLKSPGYVYTDTQYF. CDR3 DNA: TGTGCCAGCAGTTTAAAATCCCCAGGGTACGTTTACACAGATACGCAGTATTTT. The chain has TRBV12-3 or TRBV12-4 and TRBJ2-3; TRBD1 is a possible D gene (5 bases). V was trimmed by 2 bases and J by 2 bases, leaving 20 bases between them. The CDR3 extends over 18 amino acids.

This clonotype has just a few counts. This chain uses TRBV28 with TRBJ2-1, with a possible D match to TRBD1 (5 bases). V was cut by 6 bases and J by 6 bases, with 12 bases left in between. This CDR3 contains 13 residues. The germline gives CDR1 MDHEN, CDR2 SYDVKM. CDR3 sequence reads: CASRPNRSNEQFF. The CDR3 nucleotides read TGTGCCAGCAGACCGAACAGGTCCAATGAGCAGTTCTTC.

This clonotype appeared a single time. The chain recombines TRBV4-1 with TRBJ1-1; D is perhaps TRBD1 (6 bases). Trimming took 1 base from V and 0 from J, leaving 12 bases between them. Germline values: CDR1 MGHRA, CDR2 YSYEKL. CDR3 size: 16 residues. The CDR3 loop reads CASSQGGALLNTEAFF. CDR3 bases: TGCGCCAGCAGCCAAGGGGGGGCTTTATTGAACACTGAAGCTTTCTTT.

This clonotype was observed at least ten times. The chain uses TRBV15 and TRBJ2-2; 7 nucleotides match TRBD1. The CDR3 consists of 13 residues. With 4 bases clipped from V and 6 bases from J, the junction kept 2 bases outside the gene matches. The V gene's germline CDR1 is LNHNV and CDR2 YYDKDF (reference sequence). The CDR3 bases are TGTGCCACCAGCACTCAGGGGGCCGGGGAGCTGTTTTTT. This gives the protein CATSTQGAGELFF.

This clonotype came up a few times. The V and J genes are TRBV12-3 or TRBV12-4 and TRBJ2-4, with 7 bases that match TRBD1. With V trimmed by 5 bases and J by 2 bases, 6 bases remained unmatched. CDR3 length equals 15 residues. In nucleotides, the CDR3 is TGTGCCAGCAGTCCGCGACAGGGCTCCAAAAACATTCAGTACTTC. Its translation: CASSPRQGSKNIQYF.

In this sample, this clonotype turned up a few times. The chain recombines TRBV29-1 with TRBJ2-7, with 9 bases matching TRBD1. With 2 bases clipped from V and 6 bases from J, the junction kept 8 bases outside the gene matches. CDR1 and CDR2 (germline): SQVTM, ANQGSEA. The CDR3 loop spans 14 amino acids. CDR3 DNA: TGCAGCGTTGAACCGGGACAGGGAGGTAGCGAGCAGTACTTC. Residues: CSVEPGQGGSEQYF.

The V gene is TRBV3-1, the J gene TRBJ2-3; either TRBD1 or TRBD2 may fit D (5 bases each). Germline assignment: CDR1 LGHDT and CDR2 YNNKEL (reference sequence). V lost 4 bases and J lost 0, with 14 bases in between. The CDR3 runs 16 residues. The CDR3: CASSRRDASSTDTQYF. CDR3 DNA sequence: TGTGCCAGCAGCCGCCGGGACGCCTCTAGCACAGATACGCAGTATTTT.

This clonotype was detected a few times. The chain combines TRBV12-3 or TRBV12-4 with TRBJ2-1; D may correspond to TRBD1 or TRBD2 (5 bases each). CDR3 size: 15 residues. Trimming cost V 5 bases and J 6 bases, with 17 bases left between them. CDR3 nucleotide sequence: TGTGCCAGCAGTCCGGGTGTGGGTGGGGGCAATGAGCAGTTCTTC. Encoded protein: CASSPGVGGGNEQFF.

The gene calls are TRBV6-1 and TRBJ2-2, with 12 nucleotides matching TRBD2. Trimming at V came to 7 bases and at J to 4 bases, leaving 16 bases not matched to a gene. Germline V gene data show CDR1 as MNHNS and CDR2 as SASEGT. The CDR3 consists of 19 residues. The CDR3 sequence: CASTSRSSGGALGTGELFF. In DNA, the CDR3 is TGTGCCAGCACCTCAAGGTCTAGCGGGGGGGCCCTGGGCACCGGGGAGCTGTTTTTT.

The genes are TRBV10-2 and TRBJ2-7; 7 bases line up with TRBD1. Per the germline V gene, CDR1 is WSHSY and CDR2 is SAAADI. This CDR3 region has 15 residues. Trimming removed 4 bases from V and 3 bases from J; junction bases left unmatched: 9. This chain's CDR3 is CASSVHVRDSYEQYF. In nucleotides, the CDR3 is TGCGCCAGCAGTGTACATGTCCGGGACAGCTACGAGCAGTACTTC.

The CDR3: CASGGPNEGNTIYF. The DNA for the CDR3 is TGTGCCAGCGGGGGACCGAATGAGGGAAACACCATATATTTT. The chain has TRBV28 and TRBJ1-3; a possible D gene is TRBD1 (5 bases). CDR3 length: 14 residues. Germline V CDR1 and CDR2: MDHEN, SYDVKM. V lost 8 bases and J lost 4, with 15 bases in between. Full variable domain (missing parts from reference TRBV28 and TRBJ1-3): DVKVTQSSRYLVKRTGEKVFLECVQDMDHENMFWYRQDPGLGLRLIYFSYDVKMKEKGDIPEGYSVSREKKERFSLILESASTNQTSMYLCASGGPNEGNTIYFGEGSWLTVV.

The chain links TRBV20-1 to TRBJ2-5, with TRBD1 matching 11 bases. CDR1 is DFQATT and CDR2 is SNEGSKA in the germline V gene (reference sequence). The CDR3 consists of 14 residues. V lost 5 bases and J lost 5; bases outside the gene matches: 7. In DNA form, the CDR3 reads TGCAGTGCTGGGGACAGGGGGTTTTGGGAGACCCAGTACTTC. Its translation is CSAGDRGFWETQYF.

This clonotype was seen a few times. The rearrangement links TRBV12-3 or TRBV12-4 to TRBJ2-7; no firm D call. The CDR3 covers 13 residues. V lost 4 bases to trimming and J lost 2 bases, with 9 bases between them. CDR3 coding DNA: TGTGCCAGCAGTTACGACCTAACCTACGAGCAGTACTTC. Its protein product is CASSYDLTYEQYF.

The gene calls are TRBV10-3 and TRBJ2-7; 8 bases line up with TRBD1. The CDR3 contains 16 residues. In germline, CDR1 is ENHRY, CDR2 SYGVKD. V was clipped by 0 bases and J by 4 bases; unmatched bases: 8. The CDR3 sequence: CAISESGGQANYEQYF. In DNA form, the CDR3 reads TGTGCCATCAGTGAGTCAGGGGGACAGGCAAATTACGAGCAGTACTTC.

The chain carries TRBV20-1 and TRBJ2-1; 9 bases fit TRBD2. CDR3 length equals 15 residues. Unmatched junction bases numbered 7, after V lost 0 bases and J lost 7 bases. Germline V lookup: CDR1 DFQATT, CDR2 SNEGSKA (reference sequence). The CDR3 spells CSARDATSGRNEQFF. The CDR3 nucleotides are TGCAGTGCTAGAGATGCAACTAGCGGGCGTAATGAGCAGTTCTTC.

This clonotype has a handful of counts. The rearrangement joins TRBV4-3 to TRBJ2-7, with 7 bases that match TRBD1. The CDR3 loop spans 15 amino acids. CDR1 and CDR2 from the germline V gene are LGHNA and YSLEER. J gave up 2 bases and V 6 bases, and 10 bases lay outside the gene matches. The CDR3 DNA sequence: TGCGCCAGCAGAACCGACAGGGTGGCCCCCTACGAGCAGTACTTC. Translation gives CASRTDRVAPYEQYF.

The chain links TRBV3-1 to TRBJ2-1; 11 nucleotides agree with TRBD2. The germline gives CDR1 LGHDT, CDR2 YNNKEL (reference sequence). The CDR3 extends over 16 amino acids. The V and J ends lost 6 bases and 7 bases, in that order; junction bases with no gene match: 11. The CDR3 DNA follows: TGTGCCAGCAGGCCCCATTCTAGCGGGGGGCTAAATGAGCAGTTCTTC. Translated, it gives CASRPHSSGGLNEQFF.

The V gene is TRBV12-3 or TRBV12-4, the J gene TRBJ1-2, with 9 positions matching TRBD1. The V segment lost 6 bases and the J segment 4 bases; nucleotides outside the gene matches: 12. The CDR3 has 16 residues. CDR3: CASSRLGDRETYGYTF. CDR3 DNA sequence: TGTGCCAGCAGCCGTCTCGGGGACAGGGAAACCTATGGCTACACCTTC.

This clonotype came up a few times. The genes are TRBV7-9 and TRBJ2-5; D might be TRBD2 (6 bases). In germline, CDR1 is SEHNR, CDR2 FQNEAQ (reference sequence). Trimming took 6 bases from V and 4 from J, leaving 24 bases between them. The CDR3 consists of 17 residues. CDR3: CASRPPIPGLGGETQYF. The CDR3 DNA reads as TGTGCCAGCAGACCTCCGATACCGGGACTCGGGGGAGAGACCCAGTACTTC.

Ten or more counts support this clonotype. J is TRBJ2-5 and V is TRBV5-1; a weak D match, TRBD1 (5 bases). This CDR3 has 13 amino acids. V lost 0 bases and J lost 5, with 8 bases in between. Germline V CDR1 and CDR2: SGHRS, YFSETQ. The chain's CDR3 is CASSLAGSETQYF. The CDR3 region has the DNA TGCGCCAGCAGCTTGGCAGGGTCGGAGACCCAGTACTTC.

This clonotype was counted only a few times. V and J are TRBV7-9 and TRBJ2-3, with no clear D. Trimming removed 7 bases from V and 6 bases from J, with 14 bases in between. Germline CDR1 and CDR2: SEHNR and FQNEAQ (reference sequence). The CDR3 runs to 13 residues. The CDR3 region is CASNSVSPDTQYF. The DNA of the CDR3 is TGTGCCAGCAACTCCGTCAGTCCGGATACGCAGTATTTT.

V usage is TRBV11-2 and J usage is TRBJ2-7; D possibly corresponds to TRBD1 (5 bases). The V end was cut by 1 base, the J end by 7 bases, with 17 bases between. The CDR3 loop spans 15 amino acids. Germline CDR1 is SGHAT and CDR2 is FQNNGV. The CDR3 DNA is TGTGCCAGCAGCTTAGTCCAGGGCCCACTGGGTGAGCAGTACTTC. Its protein product is CASSLVQGPLGEQYF.

J is TRBJ1-1 and V is TRBV11-1; a weak D match, TRBD1 (6 bases). This CDR3 is built from 14 residues. V gave up 5 bases and J gave up 6 bases, with 16 bases separating them. Germline V CDR1 and CDR2: SGHAT, FQDESV (reference sequence). The CDR3 DNA sequence: TGTGCCAGCAGCCGATTAGATGGGGGCGCTGAAGCTTTCTTT. Encoded protein: CASSRLDGGAEAFF.

This chain links TRBV12-3 or TRBV12-4 with TRBJ2-7; TRBD1 matches at 9 bases. With V trimmed by 6 bases and J by 6 bases, 9 bases remained unmatched. The CDR3 totals 14 residues. CDR3 nucleotide sequence: TGTGCCAGCAGCCCCGGGACAGGGTTTGCCGAGCAGTACTTC. The encoded protein is CASSPGTGFAEQYF.

The rearrangement joins TRBV28 to TRBJ2-6, with D possibly matching TRBD1 (6 bases). The V end lost 6 bases, the J end lost 0 bases, and 12 bases lay between the germline ends. This CDR3 region has 16 residues. Per the germline V gene, CDR1 is MDHEN and CDR2 is SYDVKM. The CDR3 nucleotides read TGTGCCAGCAGCAGGACAGCACGCTCTGGGGCCAACGTCCTGACTTTC. Translation: CASSRTARSGANVLTF.

This rearrangement joins TRBV20-1 to TRBJ2-1, with 7 bases that match TRBD1. CDR1 is DFQATT and CDR2 is SNEGSKA in the germline V gene (reference sequence). The length of the CDR3 is 15 residues. V dropped 6 bases and J dropped 2; count of bases not matched to a gene: 10. The CDR3 nucleotides read TGCAGTGCATTCGAACTTGGGACAGCCTACAATGAGCAGTTCTTC. Its protein is CSAFELGTAYNEQFF.

The sample holds a few counts of this clonotype. The chain couples TRBV20-1 to TRBJ2-7; weak D call: TRBD2 (6 bases). CDR3 length: 15 amino acids. Trimming cost V 6 bases and J 1 base, with 19 bases left between them. Germline CDR1 reads DFQATT; CDR2 reads SNEGSKA (reference sequence). CDR3 in DNA: TGCAGTGCCAGGCGGTACGGAGGGAAATCCTACGAGCAGTACTTC. It encodes CSARRYGGKSYEQYF.

This chain connects TRBV7-3 to TRBJ2-6, with D uncertain. The length of the CDR3 is 16 residues. The ends were cut back, 2 bases at V and 2 bases at J, with 10 bases in the middle. CDR1 SGHTA and CDR2 FQGTGA come from the germline V gene. CDR3 in DNA: TGTGCCAGCAGCTTATATGGCCTACCTGGGGCCAACGTCCTGACTTTC. It yields the protein CASSLYGLPGANVLTF.

This rearrangement joins TRBV20-1 to TRBJ2-1; maybe TRBD1 (5 bases). The CDR3 is made up of 15 amino acids. Germline V gives CDR1 DFQATT, CDR2 SNEGSKA (reference sequence). The V gene lost 5 bases and the J gene lost 4 bases, with 18 bases spanning the gap. CDR3 nucleotide sequence: TGCAGTGCTCGATTGGACACGGGTAGATACAATGAGCAGTTCTTC. Residues: CSARLDTGRYNEQFF.